This T cell receptor (beta chain) was found in a study of shared clonotypes between healthy human individuals. Looking at the study overall: Donors had three CD4 naive, three CD4 memory, two CD8 naive and one CD8 memory plate apiece.

Points on this clone: Its antigen remains unidentified.

Donors were Caucasian adults residing in Nashville, Tennessee, USA. From CD4+ cells came CD45RA+ naive and CD45RA-negative memory subsets. The ends were cut back, 6 bases at V and 4 bases at J, with 15 bases in the middle. Germline V gene sequence: CDR1 MDHEN, CDR2 SYDVKM. CDR3 length: 14 residues. This table comes from immunoSEQ multiplex PCR, and its TCRdb copy is limited to in-frame clones, with some not included. Of more than 550,000 clones listed, approximately 72% are singletons. Whole-study findings and limits: Among four donors, roughly 5% of naive CD4 clonotypes were found in common.

The source is a woman aged 25 to 39 in good health. Specimen: memory CD4+ T cells sorted from blood. Specified subset: CD45RA-negative fraction. The chain is built from TRBV28 and TRBJ1-2; D perhaps matches TRBD1 (5 bases). CDR3 nucleotides: TGTGCCAGCAGCCGTCCGACAGAGGCCTATGGCTACACCTTC. Amino acids: CASSRPTEAYGYTF.